This T cell receptor (beta chain) comes out of a study of post-analysis software for immune sequencing data. On this clonotype itself: Its antigen is undetermined.

Regarding the study as a whole: In patients, TRBV5-6, TRBV5-1 and TRBV20-1 belonged to four or five TRBV segments found more frequently than in controls.

The TCR beta cDNA libraries contained unique molecular identifiers. TCRdb re-analysed the PCR reads in MiXCR, keeping a single row per CDR3 protein. The sample records roughly 410,000 distinct CDR3 sequences, less than 40% being singletons. This CDR3 region has 17 residues. The germline V and J ends were trimmed by 0 bases and 6 bases, with 18 bases remaining between them. Germline V CDR1 and CDR2: LGHNA, YSLEER. The sequencing sample was made of blood. The origin of this receptor is a girl aged 5-17 years with multiple sclerosis. The rearrangement links TRBV4-3 to TRBJ1-5; tentative D call: TRBD1 (5 bases). The CDR3 here is CASSQDQVGRGGQPQHF. As DNA, the CDR3 is TGCGCCAGCAGCCAAGATCAGGTGGGACGGGGAGGTCAGCCCCAGCATTTT.